The present T cell receptor (beta chain) was sequenced within a study of blood T cell repertoires in COVID-19. Study at large: Samples taken during acute and convalescent COVID-19 were collected in the United States, Italy and Spain. T cells, B-cell-depleted T cells, or PBMCs supplied cDNA or gDNA.

As processed by the authors: Scientists estimated how many nucleated cells there were by amplifying reference gene primers. The repertoire was sequenced with immunoSEQ multiplex PCR; TCRdb's copy has only in-frame clones and lacks some. V and J calls and clone size are as listed in that table; D and trimming were resolved from the DNA. The sample holds roughly 90,000 clones, 70% to 85% seen once. Trimming shortened V by 2 bases and J by 2 bases, and 9 bases separated the two germline ends. This CDR3 region has 14 residues. Germline loops: CDR1 SGHRS, CDR2 YFSETQ. The rearrangement uses TRBV5-1 and TRBJ2-3; D might be TRBD1 (6 bases). Sequenced: peripheral blood. The clonotype comes from a human donor in a cohort sampled during active COVID-19. The CDR3 bases are TGCGCCAGCAGCTTTCAGGGGCCCACAGATACGCAGTATTTT. Translation: CASSFQGPTDTQYF.